Sequencing of this TCR beta chain was carried out in a study of early T cells in non-severe SARS-CoV-2 infection. This clonotype is deemed medium-sized. CDR3 length: 18 amino acids. Per the germline V gene, CDR1 is SGHAT and CDR2 is FQNNGV. V was pared by 1 base and J by 0 bases, with 9 bases of the junction left unmatched. TCRdb recomputed calls from the 5' RACE reads with MiXCR, one row per CDR3 protein. Of about 25,000 distinct CDR3 sequences in the sample, roughly 4.9% were seen once. This TCR was sampled from an adult who was a healthcare worker with PCR-confirmed SARS-CoV-2 infection or an uninfected control (not recorded which). The chain joins TRBV11-2 to TRBJ2-1; TRBD2 agrees at 7 bases. The sample comprised whole blood. The CDR3 loop is CASSLVGRLAASYNEQFF. For the CDR3, the DNA is TGTGCCAGCAGCTTAGTAGGAAGGCTAGCGGCCTCCTACAATGAGCAGTTCTTC.